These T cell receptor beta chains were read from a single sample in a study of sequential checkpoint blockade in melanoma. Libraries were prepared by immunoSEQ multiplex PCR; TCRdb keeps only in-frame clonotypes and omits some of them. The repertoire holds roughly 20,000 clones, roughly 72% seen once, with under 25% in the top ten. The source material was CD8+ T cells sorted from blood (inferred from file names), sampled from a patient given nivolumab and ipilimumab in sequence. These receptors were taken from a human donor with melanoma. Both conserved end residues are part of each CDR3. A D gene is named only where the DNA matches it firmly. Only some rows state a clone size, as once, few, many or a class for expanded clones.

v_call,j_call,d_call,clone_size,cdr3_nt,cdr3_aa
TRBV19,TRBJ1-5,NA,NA,TGTGCCAGTAGTATAGTCCCTATAGCCAATGGCAATCAGCCCCAGCATTTT,CASSIVPIANGNQPQHF
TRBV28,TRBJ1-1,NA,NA,TGTGCCAGCAGTTTCCCAGGGTTTACTGAAGCTTTCTTT,CASSFPGFTEAFF
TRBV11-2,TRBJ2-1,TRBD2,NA,TGTGCCAGCAGCTGGGGGGGAGCCGAGCAGTTCTTC,CASSWGGAEQFF
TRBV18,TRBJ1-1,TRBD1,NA,TGTGCCAGCTCACCACCGTCGAAGACAGGGTTCCCTGAAGCTTTCTTT,CASSPPSKTGFPEAFF
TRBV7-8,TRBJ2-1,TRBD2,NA,TGTGCCAGCGCCCCGACTAGCGGGAGGACCAATGAGCAGTTCTTC,CASAPTSGRTNEQFF
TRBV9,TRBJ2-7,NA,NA,TGTGCCAGCAGCGTTAGCCGGGGAATGAACGAGCAGTACTTC,CASSVSRGMNEQYF
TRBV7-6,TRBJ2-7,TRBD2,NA,TGTGCCAGCAGCTTAGAGGGACTAGGCTACGAGCAGTACTTC,CASSLEGLGYEQYF
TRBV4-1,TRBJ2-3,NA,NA,TGCGCCAGCAGCCAAGAAAAGCGTACCCGCACAGATACGCAGTATTTT,CASSQEKRTRTDTQYF
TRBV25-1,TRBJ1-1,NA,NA,TGTGCCAGCAGTCCTACAGGGTACTTGAACACTGAAGCTTTCTTT,CASSPTGYLNTEAFF
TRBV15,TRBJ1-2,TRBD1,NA,TGTGCCACATCAGGGGGATTTGACTATGGCTACACCTTC,CATSGGFDYGYTF
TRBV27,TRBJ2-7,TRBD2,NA,TGTGCCAGCAGTTTAGCGGCTAGCGGGGGTTACGAGCAGTACTTC,CASSLAASGGYEQYF
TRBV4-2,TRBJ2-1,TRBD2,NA,TGTGCCAGCAGACCCTCTAGGGCTAGCGGATACAATGAGCAGTTCTTC,CASRPSRASGYNEQFF
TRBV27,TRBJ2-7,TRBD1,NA,TGTGCCAGCAGGCGACAGGGGCCTTCCTACGAGCAGTACTTC,CASRRQGPSYEQYF
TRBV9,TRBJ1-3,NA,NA,TGTGCCAGCAGCGGACACAGGGCTTACTCTGGAAACACCATATATTTT,CASSGHRAYSGNTIYF
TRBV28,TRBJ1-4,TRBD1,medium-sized,TGTGCCAGCAGCAGGACAGGCTCTGATGAAAAACTGTTTTTT,CASSRTGSDEKLFF
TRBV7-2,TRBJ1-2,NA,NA,TGTGCCAGCAGCTTAGAGTCACAGACAAACTATGGCTACACCTTC,CASSLESQTNYGYTF
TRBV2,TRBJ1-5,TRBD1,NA,TGTGCCAGCAGTGATCAGGGACAGGGAGGTAATCAGCCCCAGCATTTT,CASSDQGQGGNQPQHF
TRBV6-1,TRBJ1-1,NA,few,TGTGCCAGCAGTGAAGATGGGGGCGGGGGCACTGAAGCTTTCTTT,CASSEDGGGGTEAFF
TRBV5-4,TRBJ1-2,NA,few,TGTGCCAGCATCATCAGGGGAGTTGGCTATGGCTACACCTTC,CASIIRGVGYGYTF
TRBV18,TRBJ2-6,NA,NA,TGTGCCAGCTCACCAAGAGCAAATGTCCTGACTTTC,CASSPRANVLTF
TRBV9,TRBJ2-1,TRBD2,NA,TGTGCCAGCAGCCTGAGCGGGGGGAAACAACATGAGCAGTTCTTC,CASSLSGGKQHEQFF
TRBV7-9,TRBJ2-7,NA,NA,TGTGCCAGCAGCTTAGAGGGCAGGGCTTTCCACGAGCAGTACTTC,CASSLEGRAFHEQYF